The source of this TCR beta chain is a study of T-cell reconstitution after alpha-beta-depleted transplantation in children. Molecular barcoding with unique molecular identifiers was used for the TCRbeta library. TCRdb reprocessed the PCR reads with MiXCR, giving one entry per CDR3 protein. The sample lists 250,000 to 300,000 distinct CDR3 sequences, 9.5% to 13% occurring once. Germline CDR1 is ENHRY and CDR2 is SYGVKD. The V segment lost 4 bases and the J segment 9 bases; nucleotides outside the gene matches: 7. CDR3 length equals 14 residues. Findings and caveats of the study: Recipient T cells and thymic progenitors that survived gave rise to the high TCRbeta diversity observed at day 60 in some patients. Two months or so post-transplant, alpha-beta T cells reportedly derived from several hundred expanded graft clones.

This clonotype was counted a single time. Its antigen remains unidentified. The genes are TRBV10-3 and TRBJ2-1; 9 bases match TRBD2. The source was PBMCs, collected before TCRalphabeta/CD19-depleted stem cell transplant. The origin of this receptor is a boy under three years old with acute myeloid leukemia, due to receive a stem cell transplant. Written as DNA, the CDR3 is TGTGCCATCAGTGCGTCTAGCGGGATTACTGAGCAGTTCTTC. Amino acid sequence: CAISASSGITEQFF.